Listed below are T cell receptor beta chains from one sample, sequenced in a study of blood T cell repertoires in COVID-19. Some clones are missing from TCRdb's copy, which holds only in-frame ones; the method was immunoSEQ multiplex PCR. The table lists about 190,000 clones, 80% to 90% of them singletons. The material sequenced was peripheral blood. The source of these receptors is a man in his 70s with active or convalescent COVID-19. The CDR3 runs from the conserved cysteine through the conserved F or W. A D gene is named only where the DNA matches it firmly. Size values are once, few and many counts, or a class for expanded clones, and some rows have none.

clone size: NA; D gene: NA; V gene: TRBV6-6; CDR3 length: 14; J gene: TRBJ1-2; CDR3 DNA: TGTGCCAGCAGCCTCCATACCCAAAGCTACGGCTACACCTTC; CDR3 protein: CASSLHTQSYGYTF
clone size: NA; D gene: TRBD2; V gene: TRBV27; CDR3 length: 18; J gene: TRBJ2-1; CDR3 DNA: TGTGCCAGCAGTTTAGGGACTAGCATTTTGAGCTCCTACAATGAGCAGTTCTTC; CDR3 protein: CASSLGTSILSSYNEQFF
clone size: NA; D gene: NA; V gene: TRBV30; CDR3 length: 16; J gene: TRBJ2-3; CDR3 DNA: TGTGCCTGGAGTCCGACCGGGACACGGATCACAGATACGCAGTATTTT; CDR3 protein: CAWSPTGTRITDTQYF
clone size: NA; D gene: TRBD1; V gene: TRBV28; CDR3 length: 16; J gene: TRBJ1-5; CDR3 DNA: TGTGCCAGCCGGAACCCGTGGACAGGAATCAATCAGCCCCAGCATTTT; CDR3 protein: CASRNPWTGINQPQHF
clone size: NA; D gene: TRBD2; V gene: TRBV7-9; CDR3 length: 16; J gene: TRBJ2-6; CDR3 DNA: TGTGCCAGCAGCTTAGCGGGGGGGACCGGGGCCAACGTCCTGACTTTC; CDR3 protein: CASSLAGGTGANVLTF
clone size: NA; D gene: TRBD2; V gene: TRBV5-5; CDR3 length: 14; J gene: TRBJ2-5; CDR3 DNA: TGTGCCAGCAGCTTTTCGGGGGGGCAAGAGACCCAGTACTTC; CDR3 protein: CASSFSGGQETQYF
clone size: NA; D gene: TRBD1; V gene: TRBV6-5; CDR3 length: 14; J gene: TRBJ1-5; CDR3 DNA: TGTGCCAGCAGTAGGACAGGCCGGAATCAGCCCCAGCATTTT; CDR3 protein: CASSRTGRNQPQHF
clone size: NA; D gene: TRBD1; V gene: TRBV4-2; CDR3 length: 15; J gene: TRBJ2-1; CDR3 DNA: TGTGCCAGCAGCCGCCCGGGACAGGGCGACAATGAGCAGTTCTTC; CDR3 protein: CASSRPGQGDNEQFF
clone size: NA; D gene: TRBD2; V gene: TRBV29-1; CDR3 length: 16; J gene: TRBJ2-1; CDR3 DNA: TGCAGCGTTGGGGGGGGAGCCTCCAGCTCCTACAATGAGCAGTTCTTC; CDR3 protein: CSVGGGASSSYNEQFF
clone size: NA; D gene: NA; V gene: TRBV7-2; CDR3 length: 15; J gene: TRBJ2-3; CDR3 DNA: TGTGCCAGCAGCATCGGGGTGAAGCGGGTCCATACGCAGTATTTT; CDR3 protein: CASSIGVKRVHTQYF
clone size: once; D gene: NA; V gene: TRBV19; CDR3 length: 14; J gene: TRBJ1-6; CDR3 DNA: TGTGCCAGTAGTACCCAGGGTTTTAATTCACCCCTCCACTTT; CDR3 protein: CASSTQGFNSPLHF
clone size: NA; D gene: NA; V gene: TRBV3-1/TRBV3-2; CDR3 length: 13; J gene: TRBJ2-5; CDR3 DNA: TGTGCCAGCAGCCTAGGGGTGGAAGAGACCCAGTACTTC; CDR3 protein: CASSLGVEETQYF
clone size: NA; D gene: NA; V gene: TRBV11-2; CDR3 length: 12; J gene: TRBJ1-3; CDR3 DNA: TGTGCCAGCAGCTTAGGTAGAAACACCATATATTTT; CDR3 protein: CASSLGRNTIYF
clone size: NA; D gene: NA; V gene: TRBV7-2; CDR3 length: 13; J gene: TRBJ2-1; CDR3 DNA: TGTGCCAGCAGTGTGGCTTCCTACAATGAGCAGTTCTTC; CDR3 protein: CASSVASYNEQFF
clone size: NA; D gene: TRBD2; V gene: TRBV9; CDR3 length: 15; J gene: TRBJ2-1; CDR3 DNA: TGTGCCAGCATACCTAGCGGGAGAAGTAGGAATGAGCAGTTCTTC; CDR3 protein: CASIPSGRSRNEQFF
clone size: many; D gene: NA; V gene: TRBV4-1; CDR3 length: 14; J gene: TRBJ1-1; CDR3 DNA: TGCGCCAGCAGCAAGATGGGGGGGAACACTGAAGCTTTCTTT; CDR3 protein: CASSKMGGNTEAFF
clone size: few; D gene: TRBD1; V gene: TRBV5-1; CDR3 length: 14; J gene: TRBJ1-4; CDR3 DNA: TGCGCCAGCAGCCCGAGGACAGGGGAAGAAAAACTGTTTTTT; CDR3 protein: CASSPRTGEEKLFF
clone size: NA; D gene: TRBD1; V gene: TRBV19; CDR3 length: 15; J gene: TRBJ1-1; CDR3 DNA: TGTGCCAGTAGTATAGGTGGGACAGCAAACACTGAAGCTTTCTTT; CDR3 protein: CASSIGGTANTEAFF
clone size: NA; D gene: TRBD1; V gene: TRBV19; CDR3 length: 17; J gene: TRBJ2-6; CDR3 DNA: TGTGCCAGGGGGGACAGGGAGCCGGAGTGCGGGGCCAACGTCCTGACTTTC; CDR3 protein: CARGDREPECGANVLTF
clone size: NA; D gene: TRBD1; V gene: TRBV29-1; CDR3 length: 12; J gene: TRBJ1-2; CDR3 DNA: TGCAGCGAGGGGGACAGGCTGGCTGGCTACACCTTC; CDR3 protein: CSEGDRLAGYTF
clone size: NA; D gene: TRBD1; V gene: TRBV28; CDR3 length: 14; J gene: TRBJ2-7; CDR3 DNA: TGTGCCAGCAGTTTGCGGACAGGGGATTACGAGCAGTACTTC; CDR3 protein: CASSLRTGDYEQYF
clone size: NA; D gene: NA; V gene: TRBV6-5; CDR3 length: 15; J gene: TRBJ2-2; CDR3 DNA: TGTGCCAGCAGTTACGGGGAACAGGGAACCGGGGAGCTGTTTTTT; CDR3 protein: CASSYGEQGTGELFF
clone size: once; D gene: TRBD2; V gene: TRBV28; CDR3 length: 12; J gene: TRBJ2-7; CDR3 DNA: TGTGCCAGCAAAACCCCACCGGCGGGGGAGTACTTC; CDR3 protein: CASKTPPAGEYF
clone size: NA; D gene: NA; V gene: TRBV19; CDR3 length: 17; J gene: TRBJ2-1; CDR3 DNA: TGTGCCAGTAGTATGATGGTCACAGGGCTAATTCCCAATGAGCAGTTCTTC; CDR3 protein: CASSMMVTGLIPNEQFF
clone size: NA; D gene: NA; V gene: TRBV6-2/TRBV6-3; CDR3 length: 14; J gene: TRBJ2-3; CDR3 DNA: TGTGCCAGCAGTTACTCTGGCATCCCAGATACGCAGTATTTT; CDR3 protein: CASSYSGIPDTQYF
clone size: NA; D gene: NA; V gene: TRBV10-1; CDR3 length: 14; J gene: TRBJ2-2; CDR3 DNA: TGCGCCAGCAGTGGGGGGCAGAACACCGGGGAGCTGTTTTTT; CDR3 protein: CASSGGQNTGELFF
clone size: NA; D gene: NA; V gene: TRBV27; CDR3 length: 19; J gene: TRBJ2-2; CDR3 DNA: TGTGCCAGCAGTTTACTCCCCGTACCCCCACCCGCAGGCCCATGGGAGCTGTTTTTT; CDR3 protein: CASSLLPVPPPAGPWELFF
clone size: NA; D gene: NA; V gene: TRBV5-1; CDR3 length: 15; J gene: TRBJ1-2; CDR3 DNA: TGCGCCAGCAGCTTGGCCGGGTGGAAGAGGGATGGCTACACCTTC; CDR3 protein: CASSLAGWKRDGYTF
clone size: NA; D gene: NA; V gene: TRBV19; CDR3 length: 15; J gene: TRBJ1-6; CDR3 DNA: TGTGCCAGTAGTATGGGGAGCTCCTATAATTCACCCCTCCACTTT; CDR3 protein: CASSMGSSYNSPLHF
clone size: NA; D gene: TRBD2; V gene: TRBV10-3; CDR3 length: 13; J gene: TRBJ2-1; CDR3 DNA: TGTGCCATCAGTGGGGGACTAGCCAATGAGCAGTTCTTC; CDR3 protein: CAISGGLANEQFF
clone size: NA; D gene: NA; V gene: TRBV9; CDR3 length: 13; J gene: TRBJ1-6; CDR3 DNA: TGTGCCAGCAGCCCTGGGGCCAGATCACCCCTCCACTTT; CDR3 protein: CASSPGARSPLHF
clone size: NA; D gene: TRBD1; V gene: TRBV5-1; CDR3 length: 16; J gene: TRBJ1-1; CDR3 DNA: TGCGCCAGCAGCTCTTCCGGGACAGGAGTGAACACTGAAGCTTTCTTT; CDR3 protein: CASSSSGTGVNTEAFF
clone size: NA; D gene: NA; V gene: TRBV11-2; CDR3 length: 14; J gene: TRBJ2-7; CDR3 DNA: TGTGCCAGCAGCCCGAGGACAGTTGAGGTCCAGCAGTACTTC; CDR3 protein: CASSPRTVEVQQYF
clone size: NA; D gene: NA; V gene: TRBV10-3; CDR3 length: 12; J gene: TRBJ2-7; CDR3 DNA: TGTGCCATCAGTGAGTACAACTACGAGCAGTACTTC; CDR3 protein: CAISEYNYEQYF
clone size: NA; D gene: NA; V gene: TRBV7-6; CDR3 length: 16; J gene: TRBJ2-3; CDR3 DNA: TGTGCCAGCAGTCGCCTACCCGGGACAAAAGCAGATACGCAGTATTTT; CDR3 protein: CASSRLPGTKADTQYF
clone size: NA; D gene: TRBD1; V gene: TRBV19; CDR3 length: 14; J gene: TRBJ1-6; CDR3 DNA: TGTGCCAGTACCGCAACAGGGGTTGGTTCACCCCTCCACTTT; CDR3 protein: CASTATGVGSPLHF
clone size: NA; D gene: NA; V gene: TRBV28; CDR3 length: 15; J gene: TRBJ2-6; CDR3 DNA: TGTGCCAGCAGCCTAGATGGCTCTGGGGCCAACGTCCTGACTTTC; CDR3 protein: CASSLDGSGANVLTF
clone size: NA; D gene: NA; V gene: TRBV28; CDR3 length: 14; J gene: TRBJ1-4; CDR3 DNA: TGTGCCAGCATGGGGCGGCAGGTCAATGAAAAACTGTTTTTT; CDR3 protein: CASMGRQVNEKLFF
clone size: NA; D gene: NA; V gene: TRBV27; CDR3 length: 14; J gene: TRBJ1-5; CDR3 DNA: TGTGCCAGCAGTTTACCGGGGAACAATCAGCCCCAGCATTTT; CDR3 protein: CASSLPGNNQPQHF
clone size: NA; D gene: TRBD1; V gene: TRBV3-1/TRBV3-2; CDR3 length: 15; J gene: TRBJ2-2; CDR3 DNA: TGTGCCAGCAGCCTTCCGGGACAGGGATCCGGGGAGCTGTTTTTT; CDR3 protein: CASSLPGQGSGELFF
clone size: once; D gene: TRBD2; V gene: TRBV7-2; CDR3 length: 15; J gene: TRBJ2-1; CDR3 DNA: TGTGCCAGCAGCCCGATAAGGGACTACTACAATGAGCAGTTCTTC; CDR3 protein: CASSPIRDYYNEQFF
clone size: NA; D gene: TRBD1; V gene: TRBV6-5; CDR3 length: 14; J gene: TRBJ2-7; CDR3 DNA: TGTGCCAGCAAAGCGACAGGGGGCGACTACGAGCAGTACTTC; CDR3 protein: CASKATGGDYEQYF
clone size: NA; D gene: NA; V gene: TRBV29-1; CDR3 length: 13; J gene: TRBJ2-7; CDR3 DNA: TGCAGCGCTGGGGGCAGTTTGGGCTACGAGCAGTACTTC; CDR3 protein: CSAGGSLGYEQYF
clone size: NA; D gene: NA; V gene: TRBV7-2; CDR3 length: 16; J gene: TRBJ2-5; CDR3 DNA: TGTGCCAGCAGCTTAGATAACAGGGCGTACCAAGAGACCCAGTACTTC; CDR3 protein: CASSLDNRAYQETQYF
clone size: NA; D gene: NA; V gene: TRBV7-2; CDR3 length: 14; J gene: TRBJ2-7; CDR3 DNA: TGTGCCAGCAGCGTTACAAGGGGCAATTACGAGCAGTACTTC; CDR3 protein: CASSVTRGNYEQYF
clone size: once; D gene: TRBD1; V gene: TRBV5-5; CDR3 length: 14; J gene: TRBJ1-5; CDR3 DNA: TGTGCCAGCACCTTACAGGGGGGGAGGGAGCCCCAGCATTTT; CDR3 protein: CASTLQGGREPQHF
clone size: once; D gene: NA; V gene: TRBV6-1; CDR3 length: 18; J gene: TRBJ1-5; CDR3 DNA: TGTGCCAGCAGTGAAGTCTCCGCGGCAACGTTCACCAATCAGCCCCAGCATTTT; CDR3 protein: CASSEVSAATFTNQPQHF
clone size: NA; D gene: NA; V gene: TRBV7-2; CDR3 length: 15; J gene: TRBJ1-1; CDR3 DNA: TGTGCCAGCAGACCGAACAGGGCGGGGGGGACTGAAGCTTTCTTT; CDR3 protein: CASRPNRAGGTEAFF
clone size: NA; D gene: NA; V gene: TRBV6-6; CDR3 length: 13; J gene: TRBJ2-7; CDR3 DNA: TGTGCCAGCAGTTCCCCTTTAATCTACGAGCAGTACTTC; CDR3 protein: CASSSPLIYEQYF
clone size: NA; D gene: NA; V gene: TRBV6-1; CDR3 length: 15; J gene: TRBJ1-5; CDR3 DNA: TGTGCCAGCAGTGAACGGGGGAATAGCAATCAGCCCCAGCATTTT; CDR3 protein: CASSERGNSNQPQHF